This T cell receptor beta chain was obtained from a study of a mutant IDH1 vaccine in newly diagnosed glioma (TCRdb year 2021). For context, the study as a whole: Vaccination started 4-6 weeks after radiotherapy alone, or was given together with temozolomide cycles in the groups whose treatment included chemotherapy. Of the approximately 29 treated patients, 62.5% were male and 37.5% were female, and a mean age of 40.4 years was recorded. Prior to enrollment, patients had been given standard therapy consisting of radiotherapy alone, temozolomide alone, or radiochemotherapy with temozolomide, with the combination given to most patients. Visit V12 was the week-35 safety follow-up and visit V13 was the week-47 end of study. Peripheral blood samples were drawn at six visits, namely V03 (baseline), V05, V07, V10, V12 and V13. Longitudinal TCRB deep sequencing was done for 25 to 30 treated patients, wherever samples were available for exploratory analyses.

Regarding this clone: Its antigen is not yet known. Base qualities were left out, and no much larger clone turns up one base away.

The time point label on this specimen signifies: week 35, safety follow-up. Each vaccine dose was 300 ug of a 20-mer mutant IDH1 peptide in Montanide, given subcutaneously with topical imiquimod. Patients were given eight vaccinations, in weeks 1, 3, 5, 7, 11, 15, 19 and 23, which matched visits V03 through V10. The donors had newly diagnosed IDH1-mutant astrocytomas of WHO grade 3 or 4 that showed loss of nuclear ATRX. The samples were drawn from NOA16, a multicentre, single-arm, open-label phase I trial in Germany that tested a mutant IDH1 peptide vaccine in humans for the first time. Genomic DNA for TCRB sequencing was extracted from EDTA blood using the DNeasy Blood and Tissue Kit. What the authors observed across the whole study: Changes in the top peripheral T cell clonotypes picked up by TCRB sequencing did not appear to be linked to pseudoprogression. Vaccine-induced immune responses across multiple MHC alleles were detected in over 85% of patients. The authors noted that analyses of patient blood samples could not be reproduced because of sample limitations. Selection of PBMC samples for TCRB deep sequencing was based on availability.

The method behind the library was the immunoSEQ multiplex PCR assay. Rearranged TCR beta chain sequences were amplified with the hsTCRB Kit following the manufacturer's protocol. Sequencing of TCRB libraries was carried out on an Illumina MiSeq. In the paper's pipeline: The kit vendor's proprietary platform handled demultiplexing, trimming and gene mapping. As stored in TCRdb, this immuneACCESS dataset retains in-frame rearrangements with V and J assigned. A fraction of the clones does not appear; measured against another copy, unresolved V genes explain less than half of the discrepancy, and the remainder lacks a known reason. V, J and clone size are those of that table, while D and trimming were read from the DNA. This sample gives tens of thousands of clones in total; roughly 92% of them show up just once. The ten largest make up roughly 2.4% of the sample. Trimming takes 10 bases from V and 0 bases from J, and the germline ends sit 12 bases apart. CDR1 and CDR2, looked up from the germline V gene, are SGHVS and FNYEAQ. The CDR3, cysteine through phenylalanine, is 14 amino acids long. Of all the DNA, just the CDR3 is kept, 42 bases in frame from base 1.

The material sequenced was PBMCs, taken from a glioma patient whose treatment included an IDH1 peptide vaccine. This receptor was obtained from a man between 50 and 59 years old with glioma. The chain couples TRBV7-6 to TRBJ2-2, with no D gene named confidently. The nucleotide sequence reads TGTGCCACCGCTAGGCGAGCGAACACCGGGGAGCTGTTTTTT. This gives the protein CATARRANTGELFF. The CDR3 plus the reference TRBV7-6 and TRBJ2-2 genes for the other parts give the full variable domain: GAGVSQSPRYKVTKRGQDVALRCDPISGHVSLYWYRQALGQGPEFLTYFNYEAQQDKSGLPNDRFSAERPEGSISTLTIQRTEQRDSAMYRCATARRANTGELFFGEGSRLTVL.